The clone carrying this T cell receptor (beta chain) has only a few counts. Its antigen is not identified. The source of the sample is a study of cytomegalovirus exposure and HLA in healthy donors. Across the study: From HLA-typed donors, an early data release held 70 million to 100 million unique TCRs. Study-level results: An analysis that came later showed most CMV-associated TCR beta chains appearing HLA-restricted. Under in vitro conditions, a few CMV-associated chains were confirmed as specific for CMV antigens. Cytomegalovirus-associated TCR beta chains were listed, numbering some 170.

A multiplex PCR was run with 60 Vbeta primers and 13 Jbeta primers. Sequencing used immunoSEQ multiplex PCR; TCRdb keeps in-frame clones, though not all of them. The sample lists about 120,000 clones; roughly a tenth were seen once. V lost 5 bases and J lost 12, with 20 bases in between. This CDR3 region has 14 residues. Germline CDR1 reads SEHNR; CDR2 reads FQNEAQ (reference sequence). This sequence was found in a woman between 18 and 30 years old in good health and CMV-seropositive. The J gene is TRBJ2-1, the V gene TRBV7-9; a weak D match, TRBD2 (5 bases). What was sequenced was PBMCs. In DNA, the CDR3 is TGTGCCAGCAGCCCAGAGGTAGAAGGAGGTAGGCAGTTCTTC. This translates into CASSPEVEGGRQFF.